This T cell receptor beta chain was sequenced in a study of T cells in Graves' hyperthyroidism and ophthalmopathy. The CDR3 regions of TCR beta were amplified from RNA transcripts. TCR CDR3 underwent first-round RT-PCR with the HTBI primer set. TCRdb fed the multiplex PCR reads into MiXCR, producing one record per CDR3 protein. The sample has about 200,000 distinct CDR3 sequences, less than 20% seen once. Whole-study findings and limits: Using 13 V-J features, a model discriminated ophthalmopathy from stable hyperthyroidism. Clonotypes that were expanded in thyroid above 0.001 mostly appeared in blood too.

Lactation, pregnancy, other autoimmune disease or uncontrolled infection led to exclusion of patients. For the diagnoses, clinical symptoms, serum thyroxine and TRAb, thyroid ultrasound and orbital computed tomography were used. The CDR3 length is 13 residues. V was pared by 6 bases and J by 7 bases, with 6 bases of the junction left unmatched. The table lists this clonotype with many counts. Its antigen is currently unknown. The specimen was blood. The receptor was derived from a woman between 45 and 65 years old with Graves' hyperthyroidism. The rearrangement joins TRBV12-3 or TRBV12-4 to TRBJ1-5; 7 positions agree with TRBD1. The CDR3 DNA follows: TGTGCCAGCAGGGGACAGCCAACCCAGCCCCAGCATTTT. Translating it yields CASRGQPTQPQHF.